This T cell receptor (beta chain) was sequenced during a study of OX40 agonist ivuxolimab in advanced cancers. Study background: Eligibility admitted prior anti-PD-1, anti-PD-L1 or anti-CTLA-4 therapy; approximately 40% had some.

CDR3 size: 18 residues. Per the germline V gene, CDR1 is SGHDN and CDR2 is FVKESK. Germline trimming cut 2 bases from V and 3 bases from J; bases unmatched to any gene: 7. Findings and caveats of the study: Expanded peripheral T cells had an undetermined antigen specificity.

Remarks on this clone: Its specificity is not known.

Sequencing used immunoSEQ multiplex PCR; TCRdb keeps in-frame clones, though not all of them. In the table there are more than 15,000 clones, 82% of which are singletons. V and J are TRBV14 and TRBJ2-2, with 12 bases lining up with TRBD2. This material consisted of CD4+ or CD8+ T cells sorted from blood, taken in a trial of the OX40 agonist ivuxolimab. The TCR was taken from an adult with an advanced solid tumor such as melanoma, head and neck, liver or kidney cancer. The CDR3 spells CASSQQHGLAGYTGELFF. The CDR3 coding sequence is TGTGCCAGCAGCCAACAACACGGACTAGCGGGATACACCGGGGAGCTGTTTTTT. The full variable domain, completed using reference TRBV14 and TRBJ2-2, is EAGVTQFPSHSVIEKGQTVTLRCDPISGHDNLYWYRRVMGKEIKFLLHFVKESKQDESGMPNNRFLAERTGGTYSTLKVQPAELEDSGVYFCASSQQHGLAGYTGELFFGEGSRLTVL.